These 30 T cell receptor beta chains share one sample of origin, sequenced in a study of T cell changes during pregnancy in multiple sclerosis (dated by TCRdb to the late 2010s). Libraries were made using the immunoSEQ multiplex PCR assay. TCRdb's version of the immuneACCESS table is confined to in-frame rearrangements and falls short of the full clone set. An unresolved V gene accounts for under half of the shortfall where checked; the remainder is of unknown origin. For this sample the table gives tens of thousands of clones, of which roughly 90% were detected only once. The ten largest make up under 6% of the sample. The sequenced sample was CD8+ T cells from peripheral blood mononuclear cells, obtained in the second trimester of pregnancy. The receptors derive from a female donor in good health, enrolled as a control in a pregnancy study.

In its sample, this clone was seen once. This chain links TRBV7-6 with TRBJ1-4, with D maybe TRBD1 (5 bases). The CDR3 runs to 16 residues. Trimming pared 4 bases from V and 7 bases from J, leaving 19 bases between. Germline lookup yields CDR1 SGHVS and CDR2 FNYEAQ. In DNA, the CDR3 is TGTGCCAGCAGCTCCTTGGACAACCCAGGTGGTGAAAAACTGTTTTTT. Translated: CASSSLDNPGGEKLFF.

The chain is built from TRBV19 and TRBJ2-1; 8 nucleotides agree with TRBD2. The CDR3 consists of 17 residues. The V and J ends lost 4 bases and 6 bases, in that order; junction bases with no gene match: 14. Germline V gene sequence: CDR1 LNHDA, CDR2 SQIVND (reference sequence). For the CDR3, the DNA is TGTGCCAGTAGTAACGGCCTCCCGGGACTAGTTGGCAATGAGCAGTTCTTC. This translates into CASSNGLPGLVGNEQFF. Full variable domain (rest looked up from reference TRBV19 and TRBJ2-1): DGGITQSPKYLFRKEGQNVTLSCEQNLNHDAMYWYRQDPGQGLRLIYYSQIVNDFQKGDIAEGYSVSREKKESFPLTVTSAQKNPTAFYLCASSNGLPGLVGNEQFFGPGTRLTVL.

The chain has TRBV6-6 and TRBJ2-7; D not resolved. The germline gives CDR1 MNHNY, CDR2 SVGAGI (reference sequence). The CDR3 extends over 11 amino acids. The germline V and J ends were trimmed by 2 bases and 10 bases, with 9 bases remaining between them. CDR3 region: CASSYEAQQYF. For the CDR3, the DNA is TGTGCCAGCAGTTACGAAGCGCAACAGTACTTC.

This chain connects TRBV6-1 to TRBJ2-3; 9 nucleotides line up with TRBD2. This CDR3 is built from 15 residues. After removal of 4 bases from V and 4 bases from J, the junction contained 6 bases not matched to a gene. In germline, CDR1 is MNHNS, CDR2 SASEGT. The CDR3 sequence: CASSAFAGGPDTQYF. CDR3 nucleotides: TGTGCCAGCAGTGCATTCGCGGGGGGGCCAGATACGCAGTATTTT.

The V and J genes are TRBV7-7 and TRBJ1-6; 10 bases match TRBD1. This CDR3 spans 15 amino acids. With V trimmed by 0 bases and J by 8 bases, 1 base remained unmatched. CDR1 and CDR2 from the germline V gene are SSHAT and FNYEAQ (reference sequence). The CDR3 bases are TGTGCCAGCAGCTTAGCGGGGACAGGGGATTCACCCCTCCACTTT. This encodes CASSLAGTGDSPLHF. The complete variable domain, with remaining parts taken from reference TRBV7-7 and TRBJ1-6, reads GAGVSQSPRYKVTKRGQDVTLRCDPISSHATLYWYQQALGQGPEFLTYFNYEAQPDKSGLPSDRFSAERPEGSISTLTIQRTEQRDSAMYRCASSLAGTGDSPLHFGNGTRLTVT.

The chain couples TRBV6-1 to TRBJ2-1; D remains ambiguous. This CDR3 is built from 14 residues. Trimming shortened V by 9 bases and J by 7 bases, and 19 bases separated the two germline ends. Germline V CDR1 and CDR2: MNHNS, SASEGT. The CDR3 protein is CASGAATATNEQFF. In DNA, the CDR3 is TGTGCCAGTGGAGCCGCGACCGCTACGAATGAGCAGTTCTTC.

The rearrangement joins TRBV21-1 to TRBJ1-2; TRBD1 is the table's D call and was not checked against the DNA. TRBV21-1 is a pseudogene. The CDR3 extends over 19 amino acids. In DNA form, the CDR3 reads TGTGCCAGCAGCAAAGAGGGGCCTCCCCAGAAGCCAATACCCAATGGCTACACCTTC. As protein: CASSKEGPPQKPIPNGYTF.

The chain couples TRBV6-1 to TRBJ1-6; 11 bases agree with TRBD1. V lost 6 bases to trimming and J lost 9 bases; unmatched junction nucleotides: 7. The V gene's germline CDR1 is MNHNS and CDR2 SASEGT. This CDR3 is built from 15 residues. In DNA form, the CDR3 reads TGTGCCAGCAGCGCCGGGACAGGGGGTATTTCACCCCTCCACTTT. Translation gives CASSAGTGGISPLHF.

V gene TRBV5-1 combines with J gene TRBJ2-1; D is unclear. From germline, CDR1 is SGHRS and CDR2 YFSETQ. This CDR3 is built from 14 residues. V gave up 0 bases and J gave up 8 bases, with 12 bases separating them. The CDR3 protein is CASSLAGPRHEQFF. The CDR3 nucleotides read TGCGCCAGCAGCTTGGCGGGTCCCCGCCATGAGCAGTTCTTC.

In its sample, this clone was seen once. The chain couples TRBV7-6 to TRBJ1-1; the D gene is possibly TRBD1 (5 bases). Trimming left V 5 bases short and J 11 bases short, with 18 bases between. Germline assignment: CDR1 SGHVS and CDR2 FNYEAQ. This CDR3 is 13 amino acids long. The CDR3, as DNA: TGTGCCAGCAGCCCGAGAAAAGGTCCAGGGGCTTTCTTT. This gives the protein CASSPRKGPGAFF.

This chain uses TRBV19 with TRBJ2-2, with TRBD1 matching 9 bases. Germline CDR1 reads LNHDA; CDR2 reads SQIVND (reference sequence). This CDR3 region has 17 residues. J was trimmed by 2 bases and V by 7 bases; bases with no gene match: 11. The CDR3 bases are TGTGCCAGTAATGGGGGACAGGGCGGATTAAACACCGGGGAGCTGTTTTTT. Its protein is CASNGGQGGLNTGELFF.

The chain employs TRBV27 and TRBJ2-7, with a weak D call TRBD1 (5 bases). This CDR3 region has 13 residues. V lost 3 bases and J 3 bases, leaving 9 bases between the germline ends. The germline V gene encodes CDR1 MNHEY and CDR2 SMNVEV (reference sequence). CDR3 protein: CASSFIRGYEQYF. DNA for the CDR3: TGTGCCAGCAGTTTCATAAGGGGCTACGAGCAGTACTTC.

The chain is built from TRBV11-3 and TRBJ1-1; D gene unclear. This CDR3 spans 12 amino acids. Germline values: CDR1 SGHNT, CDR2 YENEEA. Trimming removed 0 bases at V and 8 bases at J, with 7 bases between. CDR3 coding DNA: TGTGCCAGCAGCTTAGACGCTAGAGAAGCTTTCTTT. Translated, it gives CASSLDAREAFF.

The chain links TRBV27 to TRBJ1-2; 9 bases are a match to TRBD1. The V gene end was trimmed by 4 bases and the J gene end by 7 bases; junction bases not matched to a gene: 7. CDR1 is MNHEY, CDR2 SMNVEV, per germline (reference sequence). The CDR3 loop spans 14 amino acids. The CDR3 region has the DNA TGTGCCAGCAGTTCCCTTACAGGGGGCTTTGGCTACACCTTC. This gives the protein CASSSLTGGFGYTF.

J is TRBJ2-2 and V is TRBV28, with a possible D match to TRBD1 (5 bases). V was trimmed by 8 bases and J by 5 bases, leaving 9 bases between them. This CDR3 has 12 residues. Germline V gene lookup returns CDR1 MDHEN and CDR2 SYDVKM. The CDR3 DNA reads TGTGCCAGCCTTAAGGGGACCGGGGAGCTGTTTTTT. Protein: CASLKGTGELFF.

This chain uses TRBV4-2 with TRBJ1-1; D uncertain. CDR1 and CDR2 (germline): LGHNA, YNFKEQ. This CDR3 has 13 amino acids. V lost 2 bases and J lost 2, with 6 bases in between. This chain's CDR3 is CASSQSVNTEAFF. The CDR3 DNA reads TGTGCCAGCAGCCAATCAGTTAACACTGAAGCTTTCTTT.

The chain links TRBV19 to TRBJ2-1; D is unresolved. The CDR3 loop spans 13 amino acids. V was shortened by 1 base and J by 4 bases, with 5 bases between the two germline ends. Germline loops: CDR1 LNHDA, CDR2 SQIVND (reference sequence). This CDR3 is CASSIGLYNEQFF. Here the CDR3 DNA reads TGTGCCAGTAGTATAGGGCTGTACAATGAGCAGTTCTTC.

The chain joins TRBV19 to TRBJ1-1; 8 bases map to TRBD1. The germline gives CDR1 LNHDA, CDR2 SQIVND (reference sequence). With 7 bases clipped from V and 7 bases from J, the junction kept 11 bases outside the gene matches. CDR3 length: 14 residues. CDR3 coding DNA: TGTGCCAGTATCCCGGACAGGGACACTATTGAAGCTTTCTTT. Its protein is CASIPDRDTIEAFF.

V is TRBV9 and J is TRBJ2-7; D call uncertain. The V gene's germline CDR1 is SGDLS and CDR2 YYNGEE. Trimming removed 0 bases from V and 0 bases from J, with 10 bases in between. The CDR3 is made up of 15 amino acids. The CDR3 DNA follows: TGTGCCAGCAGCGTAGCTTTGACAAGCTCCTACGAGCAGTACTTC. Protein sequence: CASSVALTSSYEQYF.

This sequence joins TRBV7-9 and TRBJ1-2; no clear D gene. Trimming shortened V by 4 bases and J by 2 bases, and 14 bases separated the two germline ends. The germline V gene encodes CDR1 SEHNR and CDR2 FQNEAQ (reference sequence). The CDR3 sequence is 15 residues long. The CDR3 DNA sequence: TGTGCCAGCAGCTACCCCCTCACAGAAAACTATGGCTACACCTTC. Amino acids: CASSYPLTENYGYTF.

This clone is a singleton in its sample. Other DNA variants within this sample encode the same CDR3. This sequence joins TRBV6-4 and TRBJ2-3; 9 positions agree with TRBD2. Germline trimming cut 2 bases from V and 3 bases from J; bases unmatched to any gene: 0. Germline CDR1 reads MRHNA; CDR2 reads SNTAGT. The CDR3 covers 14 residues. CDR3 nucleotides: TGTGCCAGCAGTGACACTAGCGGGACAGATACGCAGTATTTT. As protein: CASSDTSGTDTQYF.

The rearrangement joins TRBV29-1 to TRBJ2-5, with D maybe TRBD1 (7 bases). CDR1 is SQVTM and CDR2 is ANQGSEA in the germline V gene. The ends were cut back, 0 bases at V and 2 bases at J, with 16 bases in the middle. There are 16 residues in the CDR3. The DNA of the CDR3 is TGCAGCGTTGAAGATCAGGGCGGGACAGTACAAGAGACCCAGTACTTC. Protein sequence: CSVEDQGGTVQETQYF.

The chain couples TRBV13 to TRBJ1-1; the match to TRBD1 covers 9 bases. The CDR3 loop spans 17 amino acids. CDR1 is PRHDT and CDR2 is FYEKMQ in the germline V gene (reference sequence). With 5 bases clipped from V and 3 bases from J, the junction kept 13 bases outside the gene matches. CDR3 coding DNA: TGTGCCAGCAGCCACTGGGACAGGGAACGGGGGGACACTGAAGCTTTCTTT. Translated, it gives CASSHWDRERGDTEAFF.

J is TRBJ2-7 and V is TRBV9; D is perhaps TRBD2 (6 bases). Per germline, CDR1 SGDLS and CDR2 YYNGEE. V dropped 4 bases and J dropped 4 bases, with 12 bases sitting between them. There are 13 residues in the CDR3. The DNA for the CDR3 is TGTGCCAGCAGCCCGTGGGGAGGATACGAGCAGTACTTC. Amino acid sequence: CASSPWGGYEQYF.

This clone was recorded only once. The chain links TRBV19 to TRBJ2-1, with 7 bases fitting TRBD2. This CDR3 is 16 amino acids long. Germline lookup yields CDR1 LNHDA and CDR2 SQIVND (reference sequence). J gave up 6 bases and V 5 bases, and 13 bases lay outside the gene matches. The CDR3 nucleotides are TGTGCCAGTAGTCCCCTTGGGACTAAAGTTTCCAATGAGCAGTTCTTC. Translated: CASSPLGTKVSNEQFF.

V gene TRBV13 combines with J gene TRBJ2-1; 12 bases line up with TRBD2. Germline CDR1 and CDR2: PRHDT and FYEKMQ (reference sequence). The V segment lost 7 bases and the J segment 4 bases; nucleotides outside the gene matches: 8. This CDR3 region has 16 residues. CDR3 loop: CASTEGLAGIYNEQFF. The CDR3 DNA sequence: TGTGCCAGCACCGAAGGACTAGCGGGAATATACAATGAGCAGTTCTTC.

The genes are TRBV6-1 and TRBJ2-7, with TRBD1 matching over 11 bases. The germline gives CDR1 MNHNS, CDR2 SASEGT. The CDR3 runs 14 residues. With V trimmed by 5 bases and J by 2 bases, 2 bases remained unmatched. The DNA for the CDR3 is TGTGCCAGCAGTTGGGGACAGGGGGCCTACGAGCAGTACTTC. It codes for CASSWGQGAYEQYF.

The V and J genes are TRBV27 and TRBJ1-5; D uncertain. Trimming shortened V by 2 bases and J by 0 bases, and 8 bases separated the two germline ends. CDR3 length equals 15 residues. Per germline, CDR1 MNHEY and CDR2 SMNVEV (reference sequence). CDR3 coding DNA: TGTGCCAGCAGTTTAGGGCCCTATAGCAATCAGCCCCAGCATTTT. Encoded protein: CASSLGPYSNQPQHF.

V gene TRBV6-1 combines with J gene TRBJ2-7; TRBD1 might be the D (6 bases). Germline CDR1 MNHNS, CDR2 SASEGT. This CDR3 contains 16 residues. The V end lost 2 bases, the J end lost 3 bases, and 17 bases lay between the germline ends. CDR3 protein: CASSESSDRSYYEQYF. DNA for the CDR3: TGTGCCAGCAGTGAATCTTCTGACAGGAGTTACTACGAGCAGTACTTC.

This sequence joins TRBV7-9 and TRBJ1-5; 10 bases are shared with TRBD1. The CDR3 has 14 amino acids. V gave up 5 bases and J gave up 5 bases; unmatched junction bases: 3. The V gene's germline CDR1 is SEHNR and CDR2 FQNEAQ (reference sequence). In DNA, the CDR3 is TGTGCCAGCAGCCCCGGGACAGGGGATCAGCCCCAGCATTTT. Translating gives CASSPGTGDQPQHF.